This is a list of T cell receptor beta chains from one sample in a study of blood T cell repertoires in COVID-19. Using immunoSEQ multiplex PCR, the repertoire was profiled, and TCRdb retains in-frame clones only, with some absent. The sample contains approximately 77,000 clones, more than 80% of which appear only once. Sample: peripheral blood. Receptor source: a woman in her fifties or sixties with acute or convalescent COVID-19. Each CDR3 is given with its conserved first and last residue. The D gene is left open where the match is weak. Size is stated for part of the rows, as once, few or many counts, or as a class when the clone is expanded.

clone size: .
V gene: TRBV28
J gene: TRBJ1-2
D gene: TRBD1
CDR3 DNA: TGTGCCAGCAGTCCCATGGGACAGGGGGCGCGGTATGGCTACACCTTC
CDR3 protein: CASSPMGQGARYGYTF

clone size: once
V gene: TRBV2
J gene: TRBJ2-3
D gene: TRBD2
CDR3 DNA: TGTGCCAGCAGTTCTTTGGGACTAGCCACAGATACGCAGTATTTT
CDR3 protein: CASSSLGLATDTQYF

clone size: .
V gene: TRBV27
J gene: TRBJ2-5
D gene: TRBD2
CDR3 DNA: TGTGCCAGCAGCCACCTAGCGGCCCAAGAGACCCAGTACTTC
CDR3 protein: CASSHLAAQETQYF

clone size: .
V gene: TRBV30
J gene: TRBJ2-5
D gene: .
CDR3 DNA: TGTGCCTGGAGTGGGTGGGGCAGAGGAGAGACCCAGTACTTC
CDR3 protein: CAWSGWGRGETQYF

clone size: .
V gene: TRBV5-1
J gene: TRBJ2-5
D gene: .
CDR3 DNA: TGCGCCAGCAGCTTAGGCGGGGCGTACCAAGAGACCCAGTACTTC
CDR3 protein: CASSLGGAYQETQYF

clone size: .
V gene: TRBV5-1
J gene: TRBJ2-3
D gene: .
CDR3 DNA: TGCGCCAGCAGCTTGGAACTGAATACGCAGTATTTT
CDR3 protein: CASSLELNTQYF

clone size: .
V gene: TRBV11-3
J gene: TRBJ1-3
D gene: .
CDR3 DNA: TGTGCCAGCAGCACCGTCCGACAGAGCTCTGGAAACACCATATATTTT
CDR3 protein: CASSTVRQSSGNTIYF

clone size: .
V gene: TRBV5-4
J gene: TRBJ2-1
D gene: .
CDR3 DNA: TGTGCCAGCAGCTTTAGGGGTCGGCCAAACGAGCAGTTCTTC
CDR3 protein: CASSFRGRPNEQFF

clone size: .
V gene: TRBV24-1
J gene: TRBJ1-5
D gene: TRBD1
CDR3 DNA: TGTGCCACCAGTCAGGGGGGTCAGCCCCAGCATTTT
CDR3 protein: CATSQGGQPQHF

clone size: .
V gene: TRBV5-1
J gene: TRBJ2-1
D gene: .
CDR3 DNA: TGCGCCAGCAGCCCTTATAACAATGAGCAGTTCTTC
CDR3 protein: CASSPYNNEQFF

clone size: once
V gene: TRBV7-2
J gene: TRBJ1-1
D gene: TRBD1
CDR3 DNA: TGTGCCAGCAGCTTAGAACGATTGGGCAGGGGGAGGACTGAAGCTTTCTTT
CDR3 protein: CASSLERLGRGRTEAFF

clone size: .
V gene: TRBV6-6
J gene: TRBJ2-3
D gene: TRBD1
CDR3 DNA: TGTGCCAGCAGACCCAGACAGGGGTCAGCAGATACGCAGTATTTT
CDR3 protein: CASRPRQGSADTQYF

clone size: .
V gene: TRBV3-1/TRBV3-2
J gene: TRBJ2-4
D gene: .
CDR3 DNA: TGTGCCAGCAGCCAAGATCTATCCGTGCTAGCCAAAAACATTCAGTACTTC
CDR3 protein: CASSQDLSVLAKNIQYF

clone size: .
V gene: TRBV28
J gene: TRBJ2-7
D gene: .
CDR3 DNA: TGTGCCAGCACCCCTCGTCTCGGGACTTTTCACGAGCAGTACTTC
CDR3 protein: CASTPRLGTFHEQYF

clone size: .
V gene: TRBV28
J gene: TRBJ2-3
D gene: .
CDR3 DNA: TGTGCCAGCAGTTTATGGGGACAGGGTTTGAGCGGGGGAATGGGTACGCAGTATTTT
CDR3 protein: CASSLWGQGLSGGMGTQYF

clone size: .
V gene: TRBV6-4
J gene: TRBJ2-3
D gene: .
CDR3 DNA: TGTGCCAGCAAGAGCGATGGAAGAAGCACAGATACGCAGTATTTT
CDR3 protein: CASKSDGRSTDTQYF

clone size: medium-sized
V gene: TRBV3-1/TRBV3-2
J gene: TRBJ1-2
D gene: TRBD1
CDR3 DNA: TGTGCCAGCAGTTCGGGACAGAGACCAGCTAACTATGGCTACACCTTC
CDR3 protein: CASSSGQRPANYGYTF

clone size: large
V gene: TRBV9
J gene: TRBJ1-3
D gene: .
CDR3 DNA: TGTGCCAGCAGCCAACTCTCTGGAAACACCATATATTTT
CDR3 protein: CASSQLSGNTIYF

clone size: once
V gene: TRBV5-1
J gene: TRBJ1-5
D gene: TRBD1
CDR3 DNA: TGCGCCAGCAGTCCATCCGGGACAGACAATCAGCCCCAGCATTTT
CDR3 protein: CASSPSGTDNQPQHF

clone size: .
V gene: TRBV5-1
J gene: TRBJ2-5
D gene: TRBD1
CDR3 DNA: TGCGCCAGCAGCCCGACAGGGGTCTCCCAAGAGACCCAGTACTTC
CDR3 protein: CASSPTGVSQETQYF

clone size: .
V gene: TRBV18
J gene: TRBJ1-1
D gene: .
CDR3 DNA: TGTGCCAGCTCACAAGAGACTCCGGAGATCGACAGCAAGAACACTGAAGCTTTCTTT
CDR3 protein: CASSQETPEIDSKNTEAFF

clone size: .
V gene: TRBV6-5
J gene: TRBJ1-2
D gene: .
CDR3 DNA: TGTGCCAGCAGTTACCGGTTCGAGGGGGTCTATGGCTACACCTTC
CDR3 protein: CASSYRFEGVYGYTF

clone size: many
V gene: TRBV14
J gene: TRBJ1-3
D gene: .
CDR3 DNA: TGTGCCAGCAGCCCTAAACAGACCTTCTTATATTTT
CDR3 protein: CASSPKQTFLYF

clone size: .
V gene: TRBV5-4
J gene: TRBJ2-5
D gene: TRBD2
CDR3 DNA: TGTGCCAGCAGCTTGGGACTAGCGGGGACTCAAGAGACCCAGTACTTC
CDR3 protein: CASSLGLAGTQETQYF

clone size: .
V gene: TRBV30
J gene: TRBJ1-1
D gene: TRBD1
CDR3 DNA: TGTGCCTGGAGGCCGACGGGACAGGGTGCTGAAGCTTTCTTT
CDR3 protein: CAWRPTGQGAEAFF

clone size: .
V gene: TRBV6-2/TRBV6-3
J gene: TRBJ2-3
D gene: .
CDR3 DNA: TGTGCCAGCAGTTACACCTCGGCAGGGCCTACTAGCACAGATACGCAGTATTTT
CDR3 protein: CASSYTSAGPTSTDTQYF

clone size: .
V gene: TRBV6-5
J gene: TRBJ1-1
D gene: TRBD1
CDR3 DNA: TGTGAGACAGGGGCGCTTACTGAAGCTTTCTTT
CDR3 protein: CETGALTEAFF

clone size: .
V gene: TRBV6-5
J gene: TRBJ1-6
D gene: TRBD1
CDR3 DNA: TGTGCCAGCACCATAAAGGACAGGGGAGTATCACCCCTCCACTTT
CDR3 protein: CASTIKDRGVSPLHF

clone size: .
V gene: TRBV18
J gene: TRBJ1-4
D gene: .
CDR3 DNA: TGTGCCAGCTCACGTCAGGGAGGAGAAAAACTGTTTTTT
CDR3 protein: CASSRQGGEKLFF

clone size: .
V gene: TRBV30
J gene: TRBJ1-1
D gene: .
CDR3 DNA: TGTGCCAGGGGGAGGGACACTGAAGCTTTCTTT
CDR3 protein: CARGRDTEAFF

clone size: .
V gene: TRBV14
J gene: TRBJ1-1
D gene: .
CDR3 DNA: TGTGCCAGCAGCCCCTGGACAGACAACACTGAAGCTTTCTTT
CDR3 protein: CASSPWTDNTEAFF

clone size: .
V gene: TRBV5-5
J gene: TRBJ1-4
D gene: .
CDR3 DNA: TGTGCCAGCAGTCTAAATGAAAAACTGTTTTTT
CDR3 protein: CASSLNEKLFF

clone size: few
V gene: TRBV27
J gene: TRBJ1-6
D gene: .
CDR3 DNA: TGTGCCAGCAGCCTAAGGCCGGGACAATACTATAATTCACCCCTCCACTTT
CDR3 protein: CASSLRPGQYYNSPLHF

clone size: .
V gene: TRBV18
J gene: TRBJ2-3
D gene: .
CDR3 DNA: TGTGCCAGCTCACCAACAGCCCCCACAGATACGCAGTATTTT
CDR3 protein: CASSPTAPTDTQYF

clone size: .
V gene: TRBV5-4
J gene: TRBJ1-2
D gene: .
CDR3 DNA: TGTGCCAGCAGTTATATAGACAGTAACTATGGCTACACCTTC
CDR3 protein: CASSYIDSNYGYTF

clone size: .
V gene: TRBV5-6
J gene: TRBJ1-2
D gene: .
CDR3 DNA: TGTGCCAGCAGCTTGGCGGTCTATGGCTACACCTTC
CDR3 protein: CASSLAVYGYTF

clone size: .
V gene: TRBV5-1
J gene: TRBJ2-5
D gene: .
CDR3 DNA: TGCGCCAGCAGCTTGGTGCAGGGCGGCGAGACCCAGTACTTC
CDR3 protein: CASSLVQGGETQYF

clone size: .
V gene: TRBV6-2/TRBV6-3
J gene: TRBJ2-7
D gene: .
CDR3 DNA: TGTGCCAGCAGTTTTAGTCTCTTCTACGAGCAGTACTTC
CDR3 protein: CASSFSLFYEQYF

clone size: .
V gene: TRBV6-2/TRBV6-3
J gene: TRBJ2-3
D gene: TRBD2
CDR3 DNA: TGTGCCAGCAGTTACGCGACTAGCGGGGCCTACACAGATACGCAGTATTTT
CDR3 protein: CASSYATSGAYTDTQYF

clone size: .
V gene: TRBV2
J gene: TRBJ1-2
D gene: .
CDR3 DNA: TGTGCCAGCAGAGCAGGGATTGGCTATGGCTACACCTTC
CDR3 protein: CASRAGIGYGYTF

clone size: once
V gene: TRBV9
J gene: TRBJ2-3
D gene: .
CDR3 DNA: TGTGCCAGCAGCACGAGACAGTTGACTAGCACAGATACGCAGTATTTT
CDR3 protein: CASSTRQLTSTDTQYF

clone size: .
V gene: TRBV10-1
J gene: TRBJ1-1
D gene: TRBD1
CDR3 DNA: TGCGCCAGCAGTGGGACAGGGGGGACTACTGAAGCTTTCTTT
CDR3 protein: CASSGTGGTTEAFF

clone size: many
V gene: TRBV24-1
J gene: TRBJ2-5
D gene: TRBD1
CDR3 DNA: TGTGCCACCAGTGATTTAGGGGACAGCTCGTACCAAGAGACCCAGTACTTC
CDR3 protein: CATSDLGDSSYQETQYF

clone size: .
V gene: TRBV5-6
J gene: TRBJ1-3
D gene: .
CDR3 DNA: TGTGCCAGCAGCTTGCCAGGGGAGGGAAACACCATATATTTT
CDR3 protein: CASSLPGEGNTIYF

clone size: few
V gene: TRBV10-3
J gene: TRBJ2-2
D gene: .
CDR3 DNA: TGTGCCATCAGTGAGACCCAGGGGACGGCAACCGGGGAGCTGTTTTTT
CDR3 protein: CAISETQGTATGELFF

clone size: once
V gene: TRBV10-3
J gene: TRBJ2-3
D gene: TRBD2
CDR3 DNA: TGTGCCATCAGTAATAGCGGGGCCGGAGATACGCAGTATTTT
CDR3 protein: CAISNSGAGDTQYF